This TCR beta chain was recovered during a study of identical twins (dated by TCRdb to between 2015 and 2016). About the study as a whole: The study deep-sequenced TCR alpha and beta repertoires from monozygotic twins, unrelated adults of various ages and cord blood to test whether fetal clonotypes persist. To rule out contamination, the twin experiments were replicated at different times with different library preparation protocols. Overall study results and their limits: Compared with coincidental sharing between unrelated individuals, out-of-frame TCR alpha sequences shared between twins showed an excess of sequences with low generation probability. Invariant T cells such as MAIT and iNKT could partly confound zero-insertion analyses, though diverse VJ usage argued against this for most clonotypes. Fewer insertions were carried by abundant cord blood beta clonotypes; a weaker similar trend was observed in young adult naive repertoires, while no such trend was observed in memory repertoires. In monozygotic twins, out-of-frame TCR alpha sharing was systematically underestimated by recombination models, although the models agreed with sharing between unrelated individuals. A weaker excess of twin sharing was found in beta out-of-frame sequences because the signal-to-noise ratio was lowered by fewer shared sequences. Because the same donors could not be followed over many years, conclusions were based on cross-sectional statistical analysis.

Every donor in the study was a healthy Caucasian. This clonotype occurred a few times. What antigen it recognizes has not been identified. No clone much larger than this one lies a single base away; base qualities are absent. There are 13 amino acids in the CDR3, from cysteine to phenylalanine inclusive. This entry keeps only the CDR3 DNA: 39 bases, framed from base 1. The germline V and J ends show losses of 5 bases and 7 bases respectively, and no gene match explains 8 bases of the junction. The protocol used for the library was 5' RACE. The run used an Illumina HiSeq 2000. A universal primer binding site was added through template switching, and the final cDNA carried a unique molecular identifier so that TCR cDNA molecules could be counted accurately. First-strand cDNA for TCR alpha and beta chains was synthesized from specific primers in the conserved constant-segment region. To control for contamination, every cDNA library was double barcoded, receiving both a SMART-Mk sample barcode and Illumina barcodes. Two successive PCR steps introduced TruSeq adapter sequences along with Illumina sample barcodes. The Illumina HiSeq platform was used with custom primers to sequence TCR alpha and beta cDNA libraries. The study's processing was this. MiGEC was used to process raw reads and extract unique molecular identifiers, and MiXCR was used to find CDR3 positions. Recombination models were inferred per individual with the repgenHMM and IGoR tools using an EM algorithm. Shared clonotypes were analyzed with the tcR package in R, and sharing was normalized by the product of cloneset sizes. To study raw recombination free of thymic and clonal selection effects, out-of-frame nonproductive sequences were analyzed. The raw public data were reprocessed by TCRdb itself: fastp quality trimming at Q25, MiXCR clonotype calling, in-frame beta chains only. For every CDR3 protein sequence, its rows merge into one entry that carries the most common genes and DNA. TCRdb assigned the V and J calls; the authors' analysis was not used. The sample yields roughly 1.6 million distinct CDR3 sequences; roughly 35% were counted once. The top ten hold about 0.3% of the sample.

The sequence was collected from a newborn girl in good health. Recombination connected TRBV12-3 or TRBV12-4 to TRBJ2-7; TRBD1 lines up with 7 middle nucleotides. Input material: cord blood. The CDR3 is CASSLGQVNEQYF. Read as DNA, the sequence is TGTGCCAGCAGTCTAGGACAGGTCAATGAGCAGTACTTC.